This T cell receptor beta chain was recovered during a study of Ad26.COV2.S vaccination and SARS-CoV-2 variants. The sample's treatment: about 20 received Ad26.COV2.S at low or high dose, single or two shots; about 5 received placebo; per-sample allocation not given. Specimen acquisition occurred on day 63 following the initial vaccine or placebo injection. Built on an Ad26 vector, the vaccine expressed Wuhan-strain SARS-CoV-2 spike. Sequenced by immunoSEQ multiplex PCR; TCRdb stores in-frame clones only, minus some. The sample contains around 300,000 clones, approximately 87% of which appear only once. The CDR3 totals 11 residues. Germline V gene data show CDR1 as SGHAT and CDR2 as FQNNGV. The germline V and J ends were trimmed by 5 bases and 4 bases, with 2 bases remaining between them.

The receptor comes from a person aged 18-60 years who received the Ad26.COV2.S COVID-19 vaccine or a placebo. Material: peripheral blood, obtained in a trial of Ad26.COV2.S vaccine versus placebo. The chain combines TRBV11-2 with TRBJ2-2; D is unresolved. The CDR3: CASSGTGELFF. The CDR3 nucleotides read TGTGCCAGCAGCGGCACCGGGGAGCTGTTTTTT.